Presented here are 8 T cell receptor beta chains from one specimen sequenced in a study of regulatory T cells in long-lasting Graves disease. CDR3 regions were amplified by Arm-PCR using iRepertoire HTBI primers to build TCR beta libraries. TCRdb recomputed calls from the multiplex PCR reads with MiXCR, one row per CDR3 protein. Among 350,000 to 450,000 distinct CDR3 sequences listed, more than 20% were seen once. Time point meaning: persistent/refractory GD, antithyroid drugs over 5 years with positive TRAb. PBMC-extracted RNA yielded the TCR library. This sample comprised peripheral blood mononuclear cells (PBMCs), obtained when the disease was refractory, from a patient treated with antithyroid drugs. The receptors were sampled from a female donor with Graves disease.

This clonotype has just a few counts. CDR3: CASSLLGGGQGDEQYF. In DNA form, the CDR3 reads TGTGCCAGCAGTTTGTTAGGCGGGGGACAGGGAGACGAGCAGTACTTC. This rearrangement joins TRBV12-3 or TRBV12-4 to TRBJ2-7, with TRBD1 matching 9 bases. J gave up 5 bases and V 3 bases, and 11 bases lay outside the gene matches. The CDR3 consists of 16 residues.

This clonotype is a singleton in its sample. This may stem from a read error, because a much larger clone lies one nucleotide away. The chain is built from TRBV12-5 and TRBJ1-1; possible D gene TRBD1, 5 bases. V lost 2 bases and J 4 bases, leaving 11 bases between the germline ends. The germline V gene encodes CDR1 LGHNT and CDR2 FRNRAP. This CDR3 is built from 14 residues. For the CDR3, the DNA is TGTGCTAGTGGTTTGACAGGCAAGAGCACTGAAGCTTTCTTT. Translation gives CASGLTGKSTEAFF.

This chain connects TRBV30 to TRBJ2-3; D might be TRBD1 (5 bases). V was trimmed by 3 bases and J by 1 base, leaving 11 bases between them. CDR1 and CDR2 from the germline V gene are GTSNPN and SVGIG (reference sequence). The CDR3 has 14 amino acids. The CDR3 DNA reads TGTGCCTGGAGCTTACAGGTTGGCACAGATACGCAGTATTTT. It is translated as CAWSLQVGTDTQYF. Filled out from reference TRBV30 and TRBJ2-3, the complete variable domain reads SQTIHQWPATLVQPVGSPLSLECTVEGTSNPNLYWYRQAAGRGLQLLFYSVGIGQISSEVPQNLSASRPQDRQFILSSKKLLLSDSGFYLCAWSLQVGTDTQYFGPGTRLTVL.

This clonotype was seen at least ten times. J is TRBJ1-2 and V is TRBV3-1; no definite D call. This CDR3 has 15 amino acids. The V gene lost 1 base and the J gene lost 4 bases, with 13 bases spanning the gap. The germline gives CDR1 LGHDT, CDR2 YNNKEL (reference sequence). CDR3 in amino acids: CASSQGMTASYGYTF. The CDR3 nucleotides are TGTGCCAGCAGCCAAGGAATGACGGCTTCCTATGGCTACACCTTC.

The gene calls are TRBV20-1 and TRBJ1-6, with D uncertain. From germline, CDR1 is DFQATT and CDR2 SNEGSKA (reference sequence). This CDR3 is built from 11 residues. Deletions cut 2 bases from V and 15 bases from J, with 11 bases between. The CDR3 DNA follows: TGCAGTGCTAGAACTATCCGGGACCTCCACTTT. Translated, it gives CSARTIRDLHF.

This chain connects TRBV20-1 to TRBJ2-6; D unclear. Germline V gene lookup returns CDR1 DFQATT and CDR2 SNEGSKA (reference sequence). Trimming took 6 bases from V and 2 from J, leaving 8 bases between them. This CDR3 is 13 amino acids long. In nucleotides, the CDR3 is TGCAGTGCCCACCGGGCTGGGGCCAACGTCCTGACTTTC. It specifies CSAHRAGANVLTF.

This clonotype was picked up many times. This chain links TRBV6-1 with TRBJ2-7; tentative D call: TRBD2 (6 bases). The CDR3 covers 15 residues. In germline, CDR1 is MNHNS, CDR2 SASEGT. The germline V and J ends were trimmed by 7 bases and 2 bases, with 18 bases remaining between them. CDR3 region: CASTPKRVRPYEQYF. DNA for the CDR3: TGTGCCAGCACCCCCAAGCGGGTGCGCCCCTACGAGCAGTACTTC.

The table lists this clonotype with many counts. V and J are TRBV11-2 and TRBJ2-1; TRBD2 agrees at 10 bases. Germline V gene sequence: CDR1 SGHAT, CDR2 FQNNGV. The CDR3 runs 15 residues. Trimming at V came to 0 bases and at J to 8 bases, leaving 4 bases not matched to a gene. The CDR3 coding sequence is TGTGCCAGCAGCTTAGAGGCTAGCGGGAGCTATGAGCAGTTCTTC. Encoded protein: CASSLEASGSYEQFF.